This TCR beta chain was sequenced during a study of regulatory T cells in long-lasting Graves disease. This clonotype showed up many times. In building TCR beta libraries, iRepertoire HTBI primers were used together with Arm-PCR of CDR3 regions. TCRdb re-called the multiplex PCR reads through MiXCR, storing one row per CDR3 protein. Among about 560,000 distinct CDR3 sequences listed, 16% were seen once. The time point is: newly diagnosed GD, antithyroid drugs for less than 3 months. PBMCs were the source of the RNA used for TCR sequencing. The sample also formed part of further work on T cells in Graves' hyperthyroidism and ophthalmopathy.

The source material was peripheral blood mononuclear cells (PBMCs), sampled at new diagnosis, from a patient treated with antithyroid drugs. This TCR was sampled from a man between 18 and 29 years old with Graves disease.

This CDR3 reads CSAPAGGALVTDTQYF. CDR3 sequence (DNA): TGCAGTGCCCCGGCGGGAGGCGCCCTAGTCACAGATACGCAGTATTTT. The rearrangement uses TRBV20-1 and TRBJ2-3, with 8 bases identical to TRBD2. The CDR3 extends over 16 amino acids. V lost 6 bases and J lost 2; bases outside the gene matches: 13. Germline CDR1 and CDR2: DFQATT and SNEGSKA (reference sequence).